The 13 T cell receptor beta chains listed next were all sequenced from one sample in a study of T cell responses to AZD1222 COVID-19 vaccine (dated by TCRdb to the early 2020s). The time point label on this specimen signifies: about 28 days (+/-7) after the second vaccine dose. The library was produced with the immunoSEQ multiplex PCR assay. In its TCRdb copy, this immuneACCESS table keeps in-frame sequences only and misses some clones. Where compared with another copy, unresolved V genes explain less than half of these, and the others have no known cause. For this sample there are roughly 160,000 clones; 70% to 90% appear just once. Over 4% of the sample is taken by the ten largest. This specimen was peripheral blood, taken 28 days after the second AZD1222 dose. The receptors derive from an adult who received the AZD1222 COVID-19 vaccine.

The gene calls are TRBV5-4 and TRBJ2-7; D is tentatively TRBD1 or TRBD2 (5 bases each). Germline V lookup: CDR1 SGHNT, CDR2 YYREEE (reference sequence). The CDR3 is made up of 15 amino acids. Between the trimmed V and J ends, which lost 1 base and 6 bases, there was a span of 17 bases. This CDR3 is CASSLKSRGRGEQYF. CDR3 sequence (DNA): TGTGCCAGCAGCTTGAAGTCTCGGGGACGGGGCGAGCAGTACTTC.

This CDR3 is CASSLRGDEKLFF. In DNA form, the CDR3 reads TGTGCCAGCAGCTTAAGGGGTGATGAAAAACTGTTTTTT. The chain has TRBV5-4 and TRBJ1-4; possibly TRBD1 for D (5 bases). The length of the CDR3 is 13 residues. V lost 2 bases, J lost 6 bases, and 8 bases lay in between. Germline CDR1 SGHNT, CDR2 YYREEE (reference sequence).

V and J are TRBV7-6 and TRBJ2-1, with TRBD2 as a possible D gene (5 bases). V lost 1 base and J 6 bases, leaving 10 bases between the germline ends. The CDR3 loop spans 14 amino acids. Germline CDR1 and CDR2: SGHVS and FNYEAQ. The CDR3 region is CASSLGSAGNEQFF. CDR3 sequence (DNA): TGTGCCAGCAGCTTAGGTTCGGCGGGCAATGAGCAGTTCTTC.

The chain couples TRBV7-2 to TRBJ1-2; no clear D. V lost 3 bases, J lost 2 bases, and 13 bases lay in between. The V gene's germline CDR1 is SGHTA and CDR2 FQGNSA. This CDR3 has 15 amino acids. The CDR3 protein is CASSFFGGDNYGYTF. In DNA form, the CDR3 reads TGTGCCAGCAGCTTCTTCGGAGGTGACAACTATGGCTACACCTTC.

The chain recombines TRBV7-2 with TRBJ1-2, with D tentatively TRBD1 (6 bases). The V and J ends lost 8 bases and 7 bases respectively, with 17 bases between them. CDR1 SGHTA and CDR2 FQGNSA come from the germline V gene. The CDR3 consists of 13 residues. For the CDR3, the DNA is TGTGCCAGCGGGATTCTAGGGGGAAGTGGCTACACCTTC. It encodes CASGILGGSGYTF.

This chain uses TRBV5-1 with TRBJ2-3; 8 bases match TRBD1. From germline, CDR1 is SGHRS and CDR2 YFSETQ. V trimming: 0 bases; J trimming: 0 bases; junction bases outside the gene matches: 3. CDR3 length: 16 amino acids. CDR3 in amino acids: CASSLGWDRSTDTQYF. In DNA form, the CDR3 reads TGCGCCAGCAGCTTGGGCTGGGACAGGAGCACAGATACGCAGTATTTT.

This sequence joins TRBV5-5 and TRBJ1-5; D is unclear. This CDR3 is built from 14 residues. From germline, CDR1 is SGHKS and CDR2 YYEKEE (reference sequence). Trimming removed 0 bases at V and 2 bases at J, with 6 bases between. The CDR3 reads CASSLDRRNQPQHF. The DNA for the CDR3 is TGTGCCAGCAGCTTGGACAGACGCAATCAGCCCCAGCATTTT. Variable domain in full (rest from reference TRBV5-5 and TRBJ1-5): DAGVTQSPTHLIKTRGQQVTLRCSPISGHKSVSWYQQVLGQGPQFIFQYYEKEERGRGNFPDRFSARQFPNYSSELNVNALLLGDSALYLCASSLDRRNQPQHFGDGTRLSIL.

J is TRBJ1-1 and V is TRBV2, with D unresolved. This CDR3 contains 14 residues. Germline CDR1 reads SNHLY; CDR2 reads FYNNEI. The ends were cut back, 3 bases at V and 2 bases at J, with 10 bases in the middle. The CDR3 DNA follows: TGTGCCAGCAGTGAGGAGTCGGTCAACACTGAAGCTTTCTTT. As protein: CASSEESVNTEAFF.

Here the CDR3 reads CASTMTAYYGYTF. As DNA, the CDR3 is TGTGCCAGCACCATGACAGCTTACTATGGCTACACCTTC. This chain links TRBV6-5 with TRBJ1-2; weak D call: TRBD1 (5 bases). The CDR3 contains 13 residues. CDR1 is MNHEY, CDR2 SVGAGI, per germline. V was cut by 7 bases and J by 3 bases, with 12 bases left in between.

The CDR3 region is CASSVEQGRTDTQYF. CDR3 coding DNA: TGTGCCAGCAGCGTAGAGCAGGGACGCACAGATACGCAGTATTTT. V gene TRBV9 combines with J gene TRBJ2-3; TRBD1 or TRBD2 may be the D gene (5 bases each). V shed 0 bases and J shed 1 base, with 9 bases lying between them. The CDR3 runs 15 residues. Germline V gene lookup returns CDR1 SGDLS and CDR2 YYNGEE.

J is TRBJ1-1 and V is TRBV12-3 or TRBV12-4, with D possibly TRBD1 on 6 matching bases. The V end was cut by 4 bases, the J end by 2 bases, with 8 bases between. The CDR3 spans 13 residues. CDR3 nucleotides: TGTGCCAGCAGTTGGACAGAAAACACTGAAGCTTTCTTT. Its translation: CASSWTENTEAFF.

The chain has TRBV14 and TRBJ1-2, with D hard to call. V lost 0 bases, J lost 6 bases, and 11 bases lay in between. The CDR3 has 14 residues. From germline, CDR1 is SGHDN and CDR2 FVKESK. This CDR3 is CASSQDWNGDGYTF. DNA of the CDR3: TGTGCCAGCAGCCAAGATTGGAACGGGGATGGCTACACCTTC. The full variable domain, its missing parts supplied by reference TRBV14 and TRBJ1-2, is EAGVTQFPSHSVIEKGQTVTLRCDPISGHDNLYWYRRVMGKEIKFLLHFVKESKQDESGMPNNRFLAERTGGTYSTLKVQPAELEDSGVYFCASSQDWNGDGYTFGSGTRLTVV.

This rearrangement joins TRBV30 to TRBJ1-6; D is unresolved. V shed 0 bases and J shed 11 bases, with 23 bases lying between them. CDR3 length: 17 amino acids. Germline V lookup: CDR1 GTSNPN, CDR2 SVGIG (reference sequence). The CDR3 DNA is TGTGCCTGGAGTGTCGGCCTGCGCCTCCTCAACCCCCCACCCCTCCACTTT. Its protein product is CAWSVGLRLLNPPPLHF.